Described below is a single TCR beta chain sequence and its context. Which antigen it targets is not known. Base qualities are not provided; no much larger clone lies one nucleotide away. This sample stems from a study of blood T cell repertoires in COVID-19 (dated by TCRdb to the early 2020s). In the study overall: Collaborator samples came from the United States, Italy and Spain and covered acute and convalescent phases of COVID-19. The prospective study material was composed of cDNA or gDNA derived from T cells, B-cell-depleted T cells, or PBMCs. The dataset comprised deeply sampled blood TCRbeta repertoires from subjects exposed to, actively infected with, or recovered from COVID-19. The repertoires were released in a freely available public database intended as a resource for research on the immune response to SARS-CoV-2. Samples came from the ongoing ImmuneRACE study (first 160 participants) plus 1,254 subjects from 6 global collaborators. A de-identified subject ID, COVID-19 status, age in years and sex were almost always included in the sample metadata. Where HLA class I and class II types were available, the types were taken from metadata supplied by the sample provider, not from assay-based typing.

Summary of the overall study and its limitations: The quantity of clinical and demographic metadata differed by source and by participant and was supplied without curation.

The CDR3 measures 13 amino acids from cysteine to phenylalanine. Only CDR3 DNA remains: 39 bases, in frame from the first base. After removal of 5 bases from V and 8 bases from J, the junction retains 8 bases not matched to a gene. CDR1 PRHDT and CDR2 FYEKMQ are derived from the germline V gene (reference sequence). Whole blood was collected in K2EDTA tubes by collaborating institutions according to the institutions' own protocols. Collaborator samples were shipped for TCRbeta analysis as frozen whole blood, isolated PBMCs, or DNA extracted from either sample type. TCRbeta CDR3 regions were amplified from genomic DNA by means of the immunoSEQ Assay, a bias-controlled multiplex PCR. Per the source publication's procedure: Nucleated cell counts per sample were estimated from amplification of reference gene primers within the assay. To quantify the absolute abundance of each unique TCRbeta CDR3 rearrangement, sequence reads were collapsed and filtered. Productive Simpson clonality was computed per sample as the square root of Simpson's diversity index over productive rearrangements. This is the immuneACCESS table as TCRdb keeps it, with only in-frame sequences that have V and J called. A part of the clones is gone; compared with another copy, unresolved V genes explain less than half, and the rest is unexplained. The V and J calls and clone size are taken from that table; D and trimming were inferred from the DNA. The sample table lists about 110,000 clones, 71% of them with a count of one. The top ten clonotypes cover more than 1.5% of the sample.

Sequenced: peripheral blood. The source is a woman between 35 and 50 years old with acute or convalescent COVID-19. The chain uses TRBV13 and TRBJ1-2; TRBD1 matches 7 bases in the middle. The DNA reads as follows: TGTGCCAGCAGCCCCCCAACAGGGGAAGGCTACACCTTC. Translated, this is CASSPPTGEGYTF.